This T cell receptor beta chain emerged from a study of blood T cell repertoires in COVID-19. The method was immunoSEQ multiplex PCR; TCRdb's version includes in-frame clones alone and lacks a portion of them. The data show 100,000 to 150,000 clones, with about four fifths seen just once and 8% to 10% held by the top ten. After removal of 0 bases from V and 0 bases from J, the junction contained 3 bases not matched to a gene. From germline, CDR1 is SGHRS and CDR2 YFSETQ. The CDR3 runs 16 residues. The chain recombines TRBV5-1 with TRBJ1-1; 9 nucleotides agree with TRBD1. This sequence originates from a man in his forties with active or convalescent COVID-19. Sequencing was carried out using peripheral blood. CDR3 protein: CASSLAGTGLNTEAFF. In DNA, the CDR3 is TGCGCCAGCAGCTTGGCCGGGACAGGGTTGAACACTGAAGCTTTCTTT. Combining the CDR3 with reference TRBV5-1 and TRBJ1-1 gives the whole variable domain KAGVTQTPRYLIKTRGQQVTLSCSPISGHRSVSWYQQTPGQGLQFLFEYFSETQRNKGNFPGRFSGRQFSNSRSEMNVSTLELGDSALYLCASSLAGTGLNTEAFFGQGTRLTVV.